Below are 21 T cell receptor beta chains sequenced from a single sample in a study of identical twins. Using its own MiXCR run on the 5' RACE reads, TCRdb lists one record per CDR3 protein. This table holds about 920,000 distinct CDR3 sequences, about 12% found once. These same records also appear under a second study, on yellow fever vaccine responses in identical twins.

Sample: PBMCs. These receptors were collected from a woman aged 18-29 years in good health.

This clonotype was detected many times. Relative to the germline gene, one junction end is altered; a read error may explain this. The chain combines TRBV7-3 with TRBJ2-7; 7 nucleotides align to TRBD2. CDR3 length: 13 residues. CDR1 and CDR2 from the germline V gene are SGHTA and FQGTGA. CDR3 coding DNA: TGTGCCAGCAGCGTACATGAGGCGGGAGTGAGGGAGTTC. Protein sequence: CASSVHEAGVREF.

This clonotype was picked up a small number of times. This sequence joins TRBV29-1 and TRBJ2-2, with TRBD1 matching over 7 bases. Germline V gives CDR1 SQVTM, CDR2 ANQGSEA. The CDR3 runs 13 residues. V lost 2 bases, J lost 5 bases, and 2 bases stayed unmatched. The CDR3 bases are TGCAGCGTTGAAAGCAGGGGGACCGGGGAGCTGTTTTTT. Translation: CSVESRGTGELFF.

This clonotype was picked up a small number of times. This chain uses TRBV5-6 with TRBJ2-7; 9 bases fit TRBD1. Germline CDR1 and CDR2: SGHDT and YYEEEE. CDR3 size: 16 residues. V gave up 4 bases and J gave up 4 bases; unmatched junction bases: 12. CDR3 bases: TGTGCCAGCAGCCTGTGGGGACAGGGCGTCGGGTACGAGCAGTACTTC. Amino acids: CASSLWGQGVGYEQYF.

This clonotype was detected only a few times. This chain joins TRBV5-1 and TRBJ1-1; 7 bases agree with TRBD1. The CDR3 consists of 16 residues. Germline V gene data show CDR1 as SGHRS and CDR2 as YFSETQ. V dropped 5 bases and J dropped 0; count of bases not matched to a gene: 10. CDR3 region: CASRTGTANMNTEAFF. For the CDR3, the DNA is TGCGCCAGCAGAACCGGGACAGCTAACATGAACACTGAAGCTTTCTTT.

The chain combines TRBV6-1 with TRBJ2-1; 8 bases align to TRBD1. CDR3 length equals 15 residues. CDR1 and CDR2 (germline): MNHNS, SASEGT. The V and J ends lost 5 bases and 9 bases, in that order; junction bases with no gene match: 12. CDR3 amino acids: CASSLSRQGAGEQFF. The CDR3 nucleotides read TGTGCCAGCAGTCTCTCCAGGCAGGGGGCAGGTGAGCAGTTCTTC.

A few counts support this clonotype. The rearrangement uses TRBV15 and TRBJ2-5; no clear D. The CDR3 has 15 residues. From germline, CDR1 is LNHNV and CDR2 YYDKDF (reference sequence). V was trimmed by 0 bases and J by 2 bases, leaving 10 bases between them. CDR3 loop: CATSRDYGGQETQYF. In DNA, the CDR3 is TGTGCCACCAGCAGAGATTATGGCGGACAAGAGACCCAGTACTTC. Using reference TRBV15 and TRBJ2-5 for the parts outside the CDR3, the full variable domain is DAMVIQNPRYQVTQFGKPVTLSCSQTLNHNVMYWYQQKSSQAPKLLFHYYDKDFNNEADTPDNFQSRRPNTSFCFLDIRSPGLGDTAMYLCATSRDYGGQETQYFGPGTRLLVL.

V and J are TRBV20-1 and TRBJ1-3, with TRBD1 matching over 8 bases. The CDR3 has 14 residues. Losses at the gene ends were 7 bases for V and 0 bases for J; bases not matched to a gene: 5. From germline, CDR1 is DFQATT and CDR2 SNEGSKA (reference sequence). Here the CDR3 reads CSVWTGSSGNTIYF. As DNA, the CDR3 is TGCAGTGTTTGGACAGGGAGCTCTGGAAACACCATATATTTT.

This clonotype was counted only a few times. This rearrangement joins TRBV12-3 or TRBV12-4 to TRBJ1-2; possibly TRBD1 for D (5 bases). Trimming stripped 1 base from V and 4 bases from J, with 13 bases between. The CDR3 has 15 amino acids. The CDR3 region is CASSLEGAVGYGYTF. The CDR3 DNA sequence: TGTGCCAGCAGTTTAGAAGGGGCGGTTGGCTATGGCTACACCTTC.

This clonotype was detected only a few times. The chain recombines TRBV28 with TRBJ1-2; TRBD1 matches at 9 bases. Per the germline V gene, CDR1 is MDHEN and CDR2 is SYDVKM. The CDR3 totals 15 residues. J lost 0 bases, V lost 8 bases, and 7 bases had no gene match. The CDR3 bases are TGTGCCAGCCTCCTACAGGGGGCACCTAACTATGGCTACACCTTC. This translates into CASLLQGAPNYGYTF.

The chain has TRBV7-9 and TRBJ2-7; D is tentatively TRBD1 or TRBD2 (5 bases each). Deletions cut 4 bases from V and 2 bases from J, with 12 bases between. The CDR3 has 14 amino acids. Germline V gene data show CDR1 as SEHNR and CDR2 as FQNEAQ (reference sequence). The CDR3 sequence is CASSSWDGTYEQYF. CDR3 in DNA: TGTGCCAGCAGCTCTTGGGACGGAACCTACGAGCAGTACTTC.

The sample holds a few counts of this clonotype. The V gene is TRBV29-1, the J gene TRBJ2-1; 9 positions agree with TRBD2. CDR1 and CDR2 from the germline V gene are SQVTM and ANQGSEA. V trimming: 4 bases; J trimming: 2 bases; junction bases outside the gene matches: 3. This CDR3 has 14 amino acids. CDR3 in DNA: TGCAGCGTTGCGGCTAGCGGGGCCTACAATGAGCAGTTCTTC. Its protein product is CSVAASGAYNEQFF.

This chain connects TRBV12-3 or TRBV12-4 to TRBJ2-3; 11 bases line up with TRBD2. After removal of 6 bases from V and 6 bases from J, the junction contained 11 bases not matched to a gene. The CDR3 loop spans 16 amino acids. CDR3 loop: CASRPGTSGGIDTQYF. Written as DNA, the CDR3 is TGTGCCAGCAGACCCGGGACTAGCGGAGGCATTGATACGCAGTATTTT.

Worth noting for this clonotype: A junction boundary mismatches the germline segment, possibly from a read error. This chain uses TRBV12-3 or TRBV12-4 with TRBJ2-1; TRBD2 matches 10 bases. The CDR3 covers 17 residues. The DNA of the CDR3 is TGTGCCTGCAGCCCCCCCGTAGCGGGAGGCTCCTACAATGAGCAGTTCTTC. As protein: CACSPPVAGGSYNEQFF.

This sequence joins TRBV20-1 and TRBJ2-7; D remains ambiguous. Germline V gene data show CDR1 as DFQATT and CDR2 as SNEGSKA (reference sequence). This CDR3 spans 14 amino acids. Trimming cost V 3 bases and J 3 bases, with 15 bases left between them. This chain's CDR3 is CSASTAGLGYEQYF. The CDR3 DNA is TGCAGTGCTAGTACTGCCGGTCTGGGCTACGAGCAGTACTTC.

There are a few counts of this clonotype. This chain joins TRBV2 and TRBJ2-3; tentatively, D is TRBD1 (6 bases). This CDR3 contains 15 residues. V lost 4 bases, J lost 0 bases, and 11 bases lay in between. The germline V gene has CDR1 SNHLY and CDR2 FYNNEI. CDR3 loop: CASSGGGGSTDTQYF. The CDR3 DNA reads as TGTGCCAGCAGTGGTGGGGGCGGTAGCACAGATACGCAGTATTTT. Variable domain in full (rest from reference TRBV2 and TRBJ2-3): EPEVTQTPSHQVTQMGQEVILRCVPISNHLYFYWYRQILGQKVEFLVSFYNNEISEKSEIFDDQFSVERPDGSNFTLKIRSTKLEDSAMYFCASSGGGGSTDTQYFGPGTRLTVL.

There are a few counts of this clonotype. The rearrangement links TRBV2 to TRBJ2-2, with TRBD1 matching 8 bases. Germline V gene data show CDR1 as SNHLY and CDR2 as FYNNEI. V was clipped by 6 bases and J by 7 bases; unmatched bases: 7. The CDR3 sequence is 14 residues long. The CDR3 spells CASRDRVDGGELFF. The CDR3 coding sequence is TGTGCCAGCAGGGACAGGGTGGATGGCGGGGAGCTGTTTTTT.

CDR3 region: CASSQGSGTRTYEQYF. The CDR3 region has the DNA TGCGCCAGCAGCCAAGGATCGGGGACCCGGACCTACGAGCAGTACTTC. The chain is built from TRBV4-1 and TRBJ2-7; possibly TRBD1 or TRBD2 for D (5 bases each). V lost 1 base and J 2 bases, leaving 15 bases between the germline ends. Germline values: CDR1 MGHRA, CDR2 YSYEKL. The CDR3 extends over 16 amino acids.

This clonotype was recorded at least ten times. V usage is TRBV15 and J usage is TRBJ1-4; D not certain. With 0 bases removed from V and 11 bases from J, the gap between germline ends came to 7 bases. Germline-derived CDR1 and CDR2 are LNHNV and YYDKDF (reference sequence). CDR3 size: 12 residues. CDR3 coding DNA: TGTGCCACCAGCAGAGATCTCGGGAAACTGTTTTTT. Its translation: CATSRDLGKLFF.

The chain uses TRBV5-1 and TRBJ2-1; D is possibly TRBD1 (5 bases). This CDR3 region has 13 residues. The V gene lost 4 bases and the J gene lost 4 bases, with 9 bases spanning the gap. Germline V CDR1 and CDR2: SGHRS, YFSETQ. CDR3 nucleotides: TGCGCCAGCAGCGGACCAGGGTACAATGAGCAGTTCTTC. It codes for CASSGPGYNEQFF.

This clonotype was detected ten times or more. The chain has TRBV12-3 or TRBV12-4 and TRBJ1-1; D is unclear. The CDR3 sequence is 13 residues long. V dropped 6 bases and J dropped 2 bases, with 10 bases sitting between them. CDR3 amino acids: CASRHLENTEAFF. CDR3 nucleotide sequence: TGTGCCAGCAGACACCTAGAAAACACTGAAGCTTTCTTT.

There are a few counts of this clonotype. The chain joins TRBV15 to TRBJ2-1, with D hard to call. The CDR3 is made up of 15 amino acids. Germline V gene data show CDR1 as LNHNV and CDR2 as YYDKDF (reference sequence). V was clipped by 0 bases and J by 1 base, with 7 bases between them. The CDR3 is CATSRDFMSYNEQFF. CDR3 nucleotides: TGTGCCACCAGCAGAGATTTCATGTCCTACAATGAGCAGTTCTTC.